The clone carrying this T cell receptor beta chain has a count of ten or more. Its antigen is unidentified. This sample is part of a study of T-cell reconstitution after alpha-beta-depleted transplantation in children. Study outcomes and limitations: At the one-year point after transplant, T-cell counts and TCRbeta diversity were found to come mostly from T cells that had been newly produced. Reportedly, alpha-beta T cells present about two months post-transplant originated from several hundred expanded clones of graft origin.

Germline V lookup: CDR1 SGHRS, CDR2 YFSETQ. The CDR3 is made up of 13 amino acids. Trimming took 0 bases from V and 4 from J, leaving 7 bases between them. For TCRbeta, the library was prepared with unique molecular identifiers. TCRdb reprocessed the PCR reads with MiXCR, giving one entry per CDR3 protein. The sample holds about 870,000 distinct CDR3 sequences, roughly 15% seen once. This material consisted of PBMCs, mostly from graft donor cells, taken 360 days after TCRalphabeta/CD19-depleted stem cell transplant. The TCR was taken from a male patient between 5 and 17 years old who had a stem cell transplant for acute lymphoblastic leukemia, so the T cells may come from the graft donor. The genes are TRBV5-1 and TRBJ1-1; the D gene is possibly TRBD1 (5 bases). CDR3 sequence: CASSLEGATEAFF. The CDR3 coding sequence is TGCGCCAGCAGCTTGGAAGGGGCCACTGAAGCTTTCTTT.